This TCR beta chain was identified during a study of cytotoxic CD8 clonotypes in ibrutinib-treated CLL. Across the study: Once patients had received a median 12 months of treatment, range 6 to 36, response samples were obtained.

This CDR3 is 15 amino acids long. Germline V gene data show CDR1 as LNHDA and CDR2 as SQIVND (reference sequence). The V gene end was trimmed by 2 bases and the J gene end by 11 bases; junction bases not matched to a gene: 13. Clones were sequenced by immunoSEQ multiplex PCR, and TCRdb holds only the in-frame ones, with some missing. The sample has over 250,000 clones; 60% to 80% are singletons. Study findings and constraints: Sustained-remission and progressing patients' sampling times differed. Whereas clonality rose at ibrutinib response, it declined toward baseline at progression. Under treatment, the uncommon public clonotypes either contracted or remained stable.

Regarding this clone: Its cognate antigen is unknown.

The gene calls are TRBV19 and TRBJ2-3, with 7 bases that match TRBD2. The receptor's source is a human donor with chronic lymphocytic leukemia. The sequenced sample was PBMCs, obtained at disease progression, from a patient treated with ibrutinib. The DNA of the CDR3 is TGTGCCAGTAGTATAAGCCTCGCGGGCGGGGAGGGGCAGTATTTT. It specifies CASSISLAGGEGQYF.